This entry concerns a single T cell receptor (beta chain). This sample stems from a study of T cell responses to AZD1222 COVID-19 vaccine. Study-wide background: Pooled in the analysis were second doses at about 4 or about 12 weeks.

Repertoires were generated with immunoSEQ multiplex PCR, while TCRdb's copy carries only in-frame clones and drops some. Of 100,000 to 120,000 clones listed, roughly 92% are singletons. The source material was peripheral blood, sampled on day 0 of AZD1222 vaccination. The receptor comes from an adult in good health.

CDR3 protein: CASSGRTANYGYTF. As DNA, the CDR3 is TGTGCCAGCAGCGGACGGACAGCTAACTATGGCTACACCTTC. This chain links TRBV21-1 with TRBJ1-2; the tabulated D call, TRBD1, remains unverified against the DNA. TRBV21-1 is labeled a pseudogene. The CDR3 contains 14 residues.